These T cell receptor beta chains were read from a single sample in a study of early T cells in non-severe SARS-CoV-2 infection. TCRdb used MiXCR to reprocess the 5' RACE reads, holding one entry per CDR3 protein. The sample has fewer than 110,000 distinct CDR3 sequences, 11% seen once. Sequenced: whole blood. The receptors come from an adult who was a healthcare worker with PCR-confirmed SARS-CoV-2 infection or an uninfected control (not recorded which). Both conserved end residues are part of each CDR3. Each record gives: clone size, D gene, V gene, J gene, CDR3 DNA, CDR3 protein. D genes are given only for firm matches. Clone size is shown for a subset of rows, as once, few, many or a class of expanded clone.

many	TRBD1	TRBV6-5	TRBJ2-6	TGTGCCAGCAGTCCCGGGACAGGGGAACCTGGGGCCAACGTCCTGACTTTC	CASSPGTGEPGANVLTF
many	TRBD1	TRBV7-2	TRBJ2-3	TGTGCCAGCAGGGACAGGGCATATAGCACAGATACGCAGTATTTT	CASRDRAYSTDTQYF
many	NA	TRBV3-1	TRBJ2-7	TGTGCCAGCAGCCAAGATGAGACAGGCGTCTCCTACGAGCAGTACTTC	CASSQDETGVSYEQYF
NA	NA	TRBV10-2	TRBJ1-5	TGCGCCAGCGGAGACAGGTCGGGCCCTAGCAATCAGCCCCAGCATTTT	CASGDRSGPSNQPQHF
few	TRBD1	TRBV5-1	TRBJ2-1	TGCGCCAGCAGCCTCCAGGGGGCGGACAATGAGCAGTTCTTC	CASSLQGADNEQFF
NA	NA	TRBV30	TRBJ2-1	TGTGCCTGGAGTGAGGGTATGAATGAGCAGTTCTTC	CAWSEGMNEQFF
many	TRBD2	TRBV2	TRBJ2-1	TGTGCCAGCAATACTGGACTAGCGGGAGTAAACGAGCAGTTCTTC	CASNTGLAGVNEQFF
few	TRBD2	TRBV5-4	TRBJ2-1	TGTGCCAGCAGCCAACCGGGACTAGCCGACAATGAGCAGTTCTTC	CASSQPGLADNEQFF
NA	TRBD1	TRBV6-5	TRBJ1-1	TGTGCCAGCACCTTACTAGGACAGGGGAGCACTGAAGCTTTCTTT	CASTLLGQGSTEAFF
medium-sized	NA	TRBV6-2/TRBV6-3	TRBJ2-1	TGTGCCAGCAGTTACCGGGACTACAATGAGCAGTTCTTC	CASSYRDYNEQFF
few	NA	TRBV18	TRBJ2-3	TGTGCCAGCTCACCACGCGAGGGGGAGGGGGCGGAAGATACGCAGTATTTT	CASSPREGEGAEDTQYF
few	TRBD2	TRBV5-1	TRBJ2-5	TGCGCCAGCAGTCTAGGACTAGTAGAGACCCAGTACTTC	CASSLGLVETQYF
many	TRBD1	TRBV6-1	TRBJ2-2	TGTGCCAGTTCGGGACAGGGTAGCACCGGGGAGCTGTTTTTT	CASSGQGSTGELFF
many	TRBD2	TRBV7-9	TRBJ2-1	TGTGCCAGCAGCCCAGAATTAGCGGGGCCCTACAATGAGCAGTTCTTC	CASSPELAGPYNEQFF
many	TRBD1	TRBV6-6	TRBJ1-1	TGTGCCAGCACCACAGGGGCCAAAAACACTGAAGCTTTCTTT	CASTTGAKNTEAFF
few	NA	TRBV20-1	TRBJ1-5	TGCAGTGCTAGAGATTGGGGTTTCAATCAGCCCCAGCATTTT	CSARDWGFNQPQHF
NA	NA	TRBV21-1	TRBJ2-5	TGTGCCAGCAGGCCCGAAAGGACAGTCGATCATCAAGAGACCCAGTACTTC	CASRPERTVDHQETQYF
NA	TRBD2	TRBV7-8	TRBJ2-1	TGTGCCAGCAGCCTGACTAGCGGGAGGGATCGCGAGCAGTTCTTC	CASSLTSGRDREQFF
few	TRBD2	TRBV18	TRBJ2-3	TGTGCCAGCTCCGCTAGCGGCGTCACAGATACGCAGTATTTT	CASSASGVTDTQYF
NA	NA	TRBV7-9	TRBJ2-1	TGTGCCAGCAGCTTTGAGGGGGAGCACTTCTTC	CASSFEGEHFF
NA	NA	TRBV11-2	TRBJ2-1	TGTGCCAGCGTAAAGGGCCGGAGCTCCTACAATGAGCAGTTCTTC	CASVKGRSSYNEQFF
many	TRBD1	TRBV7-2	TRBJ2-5	TGTGCCAGCAGCTTAGGTACCGGGACAGTTCGCGTGACCCAGTACTTC	CASSLGTGTVRVTQYF
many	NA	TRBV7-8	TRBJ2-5	TGTGCCAGCAGCAGCCGACGGACGTACCAAGAGACCCAGTACTTC	CASSSRRTYQETQYF
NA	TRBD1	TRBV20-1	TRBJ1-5	TGCAGTGCGCGGGACAGTAACAATCAGCCCCAGCATTTT	CSARDSNNQPQHF
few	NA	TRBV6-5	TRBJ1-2	TGTGCCACAACGGACCGAGCTAACTATGGCTACACCTTC	CATTDRANYGYTF